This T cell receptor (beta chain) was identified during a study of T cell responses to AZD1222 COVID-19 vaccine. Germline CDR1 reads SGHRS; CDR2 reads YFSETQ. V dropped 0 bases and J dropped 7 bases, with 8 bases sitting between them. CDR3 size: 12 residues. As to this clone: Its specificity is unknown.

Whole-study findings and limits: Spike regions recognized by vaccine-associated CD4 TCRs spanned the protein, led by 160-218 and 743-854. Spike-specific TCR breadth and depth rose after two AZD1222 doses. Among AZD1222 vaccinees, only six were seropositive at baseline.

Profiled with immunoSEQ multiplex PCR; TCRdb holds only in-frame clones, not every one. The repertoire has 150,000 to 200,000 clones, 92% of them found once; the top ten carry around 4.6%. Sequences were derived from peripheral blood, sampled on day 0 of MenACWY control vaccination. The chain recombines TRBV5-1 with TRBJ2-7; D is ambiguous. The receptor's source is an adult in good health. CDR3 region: CASSLAGWEQYF. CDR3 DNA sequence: TGCGCCAGCAGCTTGGCCGGTTGGGAGCAGTACTTC.